A single sample is the source of the 30 T cell receptor beta chains below, sequenced in a study of CD8 T cells in Susac syndrome. RNA, at about 0.5 to 1 ug, was reverse transcribed with random hexamers. One entry per CDR3 protein results from TCRdb running MiXCR on the immunoSEQ multiplex PCR reads. This sample has roughly 84,000 distinct CDR3 sequences, with 90% to 97% found just once. The sequenced sample consisted of CD8+ T cells from PBMCs. All receptors come from a human donor with Susac syndrome.

The table lists this clonotype with a count of one. V and J are TRBV4-3 and TRBJ2-5, with D possibly TRBD2 on 6 matching bases. The CDR3 totals 15 residues. Germline lookup yields CDR1 LGHNA and CDR2 YSLEER. The ends were cut back, 4 bases at V and 6 bases at J, with 18 bases in the middle. DNA for the CDR3: TGCGCCAGCAGCCTCCTGGTCGGGGGATGGCAGACCCAGTACTTC. The encoded protein is CASSLLVGGWQTQYF.

The chain carries TRBV14 and TRBJ2-1; unclear D gene. Per the germline V gene, CDR1 is SGHDN and CDR2 is FVKESK. CDR3 size: 13 residues. V shed 1 base and J shed 10 bases, with 11 bases lying between them. CDR3 sequence: CASSQVAGGEQFF. The CDR3 coding sequence is TGTGCCAGCAGCCAAGTAGCTGGCGGAGAGCAGTTCTTC.

This clonotype was picked up one time. The chain is built from TRBV28 and TRBJ2-2, with D hard to call. The V end lost 2 bases, the J end lost 4 bases, and 8 bases lay between the germline ends. CDR1 MDHEN and CDR2 SYDVKM come from the germline V gene. The CDR3 has 14 residues. The CDR3 here is CASSLMVFTGELFF. CDR3 bases: TGTGCCAGCAGTTTAATGGTATTCACCGGGGAGCTGTTTTTT. Looking up the rest from reference TRBV28 and TRBJ2-2 gives the full variable domain: DVKVTQSSRYLVKRTGEKVFLECVQDMDHENMFWYRQDPGLGLRLIYFSYDVKMKEKGDIPEGYSVSREKKERFSLILESASTNQTSMYLCASSLMVFTGELFFGEGSRLTVL.

The V gene is TRBV4-3, the J gene TRBJ2-7; TRBD1 might be the D (5 bases). CDR1 and CDR2 from the germline V gene are LGHNA and YSLEER. Trimming took 4 bases from V and 7 from J, leaving 8 bases between them. This CDR3 spans 11 amino acids. CDR3 region: CASSRRQEQYF. CDR3 sequence (DNA): TGCGCCAGCAGCCGAAGACAGGAGCAGTACTTC.

This clonotype showed up just once. The chain joins TRBV2 to TRBJ2-3, with D hard to call. CDR1 is SNHLY, CDR2 FYNNEI, per germline. Trimming cost V 6 bases and J 0 bases, with 10 bases left between them. This CDR3 comprises 14 residues. The CDR3 sequence is CASSAVASTDTQYF. In nucleotides, the CDR3 is TGTGCCAGCAGCGCCGTGGCTAGCACAGATACGCAGTATTTT.

The chain employs TRBV4-2 and TRBJ1-1; D call uncertain. Trimming left V 0 bases short and J 1 base short, with 6 bases between. The CDR3 totals 14 residues. CDR1 is LGHNA and CDR2 is YNFKEQ in the germline V gene. CDR3 coding DNA: TGTGCCAGCAGCCAAGAACAGCCGAACACTGAAGCTTTCTTT. This translates into CASSQEQPNTEAFF.

This clonotype was counted a single time. V and J are TRBV25-1 and TRBJ2-3; D gene ambiguous. This CDR3 contains 16 residues. The germline V gene has CDR1 MGHDK and CDR2 SYGVNS. Trimming cost V 4 bases and J 2 bases, with 16 bases left between them. CDR3 in DNA: TGTGCCAGCAGTGCGGGCTTGCGGAAAAACACAGATACGCAGTATTTT. This codes for CASSAGLRKNTDTQYF.

J is TRBJ2-1 and V is TRBV15; 16 bases agree with TRBD2. The CDR3 has 13 amino acids. Unmatched junction bases numbered 0, after V lost 9 bases and J lost 7 bases. Germline CDR1 is LNHNV and CDR2 is YYDKDF (reference sequence). The CDR3 region has the DNA TGTGCCACGGGACTAGCGGGAGGGAATGAGCAGTTCTTC. This translates into CATGLAGGNEQFF.

The chain carries TRBV29-1 and TRBJ2-7, with D tentatively TRBD2 (5 bases). Germline V gene sequence: CDR1 SQVTM, CDR2 ANQGSEA. This CDR3 is 12 amino acids long. Trimming shortened V by 6 bases and J by 4 bases, and 13 bases separated the two germline ends. CDR3 bases: TGCAGCGTCACCGGACGGGATTACGAGCAGTACTTC. It codes for CSVTGRDYEQYF.

The genes are TRBV7-2 and TRBJ2-5, with a tentative D call TRBD1 (5 bases). The V end lost 1 base, the J end lost 7 bases, and 13 bases lay between the germline ends. The CDR3 is 14 amino acids. From germline, CDR1 is SGHTA and CDR2 FQGNSA. The CDR3 nucleotides read TGTGCCAGCAGCTTAGAGTTAGGGGAACGGACCCAGTACTTC. Translated, it gives CASSLELGERTQYF.

V usage is TRBV27 and J usage is TRBJ2-5, with TRBD2 matching over 7 bases. V was clipped by 8 bases and J by 2 bases; unmatched bases: 8. The CDR3 is 14 amino acids. Germline assignment: CDR1 MNHEY and CDR2 SMNVEV (reference sequence). The CDR3 DNA reads TGTGCCAGCCGATTTACCGGGGGGCAAGAGACCCAGTACTTC. Its protein is CASRFTGGQETQYF.

The chain couples TRBV3-1 to TRBJ2-1; D may be TRBD1 (6 bases). V lost 4 bases to trimming and J lost 7 bases, with 11 bases between them. The CDR3 loop spans 13 amino acids. The germline V gene encodes CDR1 LGHDT and CDR2 YNNKEL (reference sequence). The CDR3 spells CASSPGQQNEQFF. In DNA, the CDR3 is TGTGCCAGCAGCCCCGGACAGCAAAATGAGCAGTTCTTC.

CDR3 residues: CTSGGPYEQYV. The CDR3 DNA reads TGCACCTCCGGGGGCCCCTACGAGCAGTACGTC. The genes are TRBV1 and TRBJ2-7. TRBV1 is labeled a pseudogene. The CDR3 is made up of 11 amino acids.

V usage is TRBV20-1 and J usage is TRBJ2-3; TRBD2 matches 9 bases. Trimming at V came to 6 bases and at J to 1 base, leaving 8 bases not matched to a gene. Germline-derived CDR1 and CDR2 are DFQATT and SNEGSKA (reference sequence). The CDR3 sequence is 15 residues long. CDR3 bases: TGCAGTGCGAGTAAAGCGGGGGGTCGCACAGATACGCAGTATTTT. Protein sequence: CSASKAGGRTDTQYF.

The chain recombines TRBV19 with TRBJ2-3; TRBD2 is a possible D gene (5 bases). V lost 3 bases and J 3 bases, leaving 13 bases between the germline ends. There are 15 residues in the CDR3. Germline V gene data show CDR1 as LNHDA and CDR2 as SQIVND (reference sequence). CDR3 in DNA: TGTGCCAGTAGTATTTGGGTAGCGCCGACAGATACGCAGTATTTT. Protein product: CASSIWVAPTDTQYF. Full variable domain (missing parts from reference TRBV19 and TRBJ2-3): DGGITQSPKYLFRKEGQNVTLSCEQNLNHDAMYWYRQDPGQGLRLIYYSQIVNDFQKGDIAEGYSVSREKKESFPLTVTSAQKNPTAFYLCASSIWVAPTDTQYFGPGTRLTVL.

The chain couples TRBV2 to TRBJ2-1; D call uncertain. Per the germline V gene, CDR1 is SNHLY and CDR2 is FYNNEI. Trimming stripped 7 bases from V and 8 bases from J, with 9 bases between. The CDR3 extends over 11 amino acids. The chain's CDR3 is CASKEFDEQFF. CDR3 nucleotide sequence: TGTGCCAGCAAGGAGTTCGATGAGCAGTTCTTC.

The genes are TRBV20-1 and TRBJ2-3; a weak D match, TRBD2 (5 bases). This CDR3 has 14 amino acids. Deletions cut 0 bases from V and 3 bases from J, with 10 bases between. Looked up from germline, CDR1 is DFQATT and CDR2 is SNEGSKA (reference sequence). CDR3 protein: CSARDPTRTDTQYF. CDR3 sequence (DNA): TGCAGTGCTAGAGATCCCACTAGAACAGATACGCAGTATTTT.

This chain joins TRBV25-1 and TRBJ2-3, with unresolved D. Germline values: CDR1 MGHDK, CDR2 SYGVNS. The CDR3 contains 11 residues. V gave up 7 bases and J gave up 6 bases, with 8 bases separating them. The CDR3 spells CASNVGDTQYF. The CDR3 nucleotides are TGTGCCAGCAACGTCGGGGATACGCAGTATTTT.

This clonotype was recorded once. The chain employs TRBV29-1 and TRBJ1-2; D gene uncertain. Trimming took 7 bases from V and 1 from J, leaving 13 bases between them. Looked up from germline, CDR1 is SQVTM and CDR2 is ANQGSEA. This CDR3 is 13 amino acids long. This CDR3 reads CSAPSDLNYGYTF. CDR3 in DNA: TGCAGCGCTCCCTCAGACCTTAACTATGGCTACACCTTC.

V is TRBV30 and J is TRBJ2-7; TRBD2 might be the D (6 bases). The V end lost 1 base, the J end lost 4 bases, and 11 bases lay between the germline ends. The CDR3 covers 13 residues. Germline V gives CDR1 GTSNPN, CDR2 SVGIG (reference sequence). CDR3 in amino acids: CAWSGGTGYEQYF. The DNA of the CDR3 is TGTGCCTGGAGTGGCGGGACCGGATACGAGCAGTACTTC.

The genes are TRBV7-8 and TRBJ2-2, with 9 positions matching TRBD2. This CDR3 has 17 residues. V trimming: 3 bases; J trimming: 4 bases; junction bases outside the gene matches: 9. Germline lookup yields CDR1 SGHVS and CDR2 FQNEAQ. The CDR3 sequence: CASSLSGLAWATGELFF. The CDR3 region has the DNA TGTGCCAGCAGCTTGAGTGGACTAGCGTGGGCCACCGGGGAGCTGTTTTTT.

The chain combines TRBV28 with TRBJ2-4; D possibly corresponds to TRBD2 (6 bases). Trimming cost V 2 bases and J 0 bases, with 14 bases left between them. The CDR3 is 17 residues long. Germline V gene lookup returns CDR1 MDHEN and CDR2 SYDVKM. The CDR3 DNA is TGTGCCAGCAGTTTACGTTCGGGGGATCTAGCCAAAAACATTCAGTACTTC. This translates into CASSLRSGDLAKNIQYF.

V gene TRBV5-1 combines with J gene TRBJ2-1; 8 bases fit TRBD2. CDR1 is SGHRS, CDR2 YFSETQ, per germline. The CDR3 runs to 14 residues. Losses at the gene ends were 3 bases for V and 8 bases for J; bases not matched to a gene: 7. The DNA for the CDR3 is TGCGCCAGCAGCTCTGGACCCGGGGGGGATGAGCAGTTCTTC. It translates to CASSSGPGGDEQFF. Variable domain in full (rest from reference TRBV5-1 and TRBJ2-1): KAGVTQTPRYLIKTRGQQVTLSCSPISGHRSVSWYQQTPGQGLQFLFEYFSETQRNKGNFPGRFSGRQFSNSRSEMNVSTLELGDSALYLCASSSGPGGDEQFFGPGTRLTVL.

V usage is TRBV29-1 and J usage is TRBJ2-3; D remains unclear. The CDR3 runs to 10 residues. Germline CDR1 is SQVTM and CDR2 is ANQGSEA. Trimming pared 4 bases from V and 6 bases from J, leaving 5 bases between. The CDR3 DNA follows: TGCAGCGTTGGACCCGATACGCAGTATTTT. It translates to CSVGPDTQYF.

This chain links TRBV20-1 with TRBJ1-1; D call uncertain. Trimming left V 0 bases short and J 4 bases short, with 15 bases between. In germline, CDR1 is DFQATT, CDR2 SNEGSKA (reference sequence). The CDR3 loop spans 15 amino acids. CDR3 in DNA: TGCAGTGCTAGAGATGTGGGCGATTCGAGCACTGAAGCTTTCTTT. Translating it yields CSARDVGDSSTEAFF.

The V and J genes are TRBV5-5 and TRBJ2-1; 7 bases agree with TRBD2. CDR1 and CDR2 from the germline V gene are SGHKS and YYEKEE (reference sequence). Germline trimming cut 0 bases from V and 5 bases from J; bases unmatched to any gene: 11. This CDR3 has 17 amino acids. The CDR3 sequence: CASSLGGPGGRDNEQFF. As DNA, the CDR3 is TGTGCCAGCAGCTTGGGGGGCCCCGGGGGGAGAGACAATGAGCAGTTCTTC.

This clonotype was seen a single time. This rearrangement joins TRBV5-1 to TRBJ1-2, with 9 bases identical to TRBD1. V lost 5 bases, J lost 4 bases, and 3 bases stayed unmatched. The CDR3 covers 13 residues. Germline CDR1 is SGHRS and CDR2 is YFSETQ. Written as DNA, the CDR3 is TGCGCCAGCAGGGGACAGGGAGGCTATGGCTACACCTTC. Protein product: CASRGQGGYGYTF.

This clonotype appeared once. The chain combines TRBV2 with TRBJ2-5, with a tentative D call TRBD1 (6 bases). Germline values: CDR1 SNHLY, CDR2 FYNNEI. With 3 bases removed from V and 2 bases from J, the gap between germline ends came to 10 bases. CDR3 length: 14 amino acids. CDR3: CASSDWTEQETQYF. The CDR3 coding sequence is TGTGCCAGCAGTGACTGGACAGAACAAGAGACCCAGTACTTC.

This rearrangement joins TRBV12-3 or TRBV12-4 to TRBJ1-1, with D unresolved. With 6 bases removed from V and 1 base from J, the gap between germline ends came to 9 bases. The CDR3 extends over 13 amino acids. The CDR3 reads CASSRPGNTEAFF. The CDR3 DNA follows: TGTGCCAGCAGCCGTCCAGGGAACACTGAAGCTTTCTTT.

The chain is built from TRBV5-1 and TRBJ1-1, with D uncertain. Per the germline V gene, CDR1 is SGHRS and CDR2 is YFSETQ. The length of the CDR3 is 14 residues. V was trimmed by 3 bases and J by 5 bases, leaving 14 bases between them. CDR3 sequence: CASSSAPGGTEAFF. CDR3 sequence (DNA): TGCGCCAGCAGCTCGGCACCGGGTGGGACTGAAGCTTTCTTT.